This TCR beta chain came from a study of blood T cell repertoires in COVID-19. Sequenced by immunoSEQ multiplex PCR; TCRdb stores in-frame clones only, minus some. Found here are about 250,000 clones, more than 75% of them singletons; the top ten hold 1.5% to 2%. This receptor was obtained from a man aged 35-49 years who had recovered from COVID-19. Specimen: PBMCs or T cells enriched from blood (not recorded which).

The CDR3 spells CSGLRENTGELFF. DNA for the CDR3: TGCAGCGGACTCCGTGAGAACACCGGGGAGCTGTTTTTT. This chain connects TRBV29-1 to TRBJ2-2; D not resolved. Germline CDR1 and CDR2: SQVTM and ANQGSEA. This CDR3 has 13 residues. The V and J ends lost 7 bases and 1 base respectively, with 10 bases between them.